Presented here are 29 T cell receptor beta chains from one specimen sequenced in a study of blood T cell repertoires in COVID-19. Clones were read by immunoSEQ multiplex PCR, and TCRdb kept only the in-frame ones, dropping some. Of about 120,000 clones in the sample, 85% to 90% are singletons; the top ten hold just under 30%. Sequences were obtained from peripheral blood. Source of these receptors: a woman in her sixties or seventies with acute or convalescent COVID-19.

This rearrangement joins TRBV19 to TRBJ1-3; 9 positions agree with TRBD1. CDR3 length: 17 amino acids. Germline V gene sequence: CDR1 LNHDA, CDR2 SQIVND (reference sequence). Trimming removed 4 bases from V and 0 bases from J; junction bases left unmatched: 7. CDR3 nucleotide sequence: TGTGCCAGTAGTACGTCCGGGACAGGGTTCTCTGGAAACACCATATATTTT. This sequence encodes CASSTSGTGFSGNTIYF.

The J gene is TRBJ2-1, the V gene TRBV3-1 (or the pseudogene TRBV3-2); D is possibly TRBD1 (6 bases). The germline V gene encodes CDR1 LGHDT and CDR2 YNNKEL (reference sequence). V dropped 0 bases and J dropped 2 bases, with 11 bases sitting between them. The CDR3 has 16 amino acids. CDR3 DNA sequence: TGTGCCAGCAGCCAAGATGGGCAGGGGCCCTACAATGAGCAGTTCTTC. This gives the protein CASSQDGQGPYNEQFF.

The chain's CDR3 is CASSVWFGQGRVSNQPQHF. DNA of the CDR3: TGTGCCAGCAGCGTATGGTTCGGACAGGGTAGGGTTAGCAATCAGCCCCAGCATTTT. V is TRBV9 and J is TRBJ1-5; 8 bases map to TRBD1. The trim removed 1 base at V and 0 bases at J, leaving 12 bases unmatched. CDR1 is SGDLS, CDR2 YYNGEE, per germline. This CDR3 has 19 residues.

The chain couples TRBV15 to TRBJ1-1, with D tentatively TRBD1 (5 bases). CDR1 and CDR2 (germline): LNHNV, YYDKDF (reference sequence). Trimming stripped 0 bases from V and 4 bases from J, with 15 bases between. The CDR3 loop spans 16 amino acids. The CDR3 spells CATSRDQTAVLTEAFF. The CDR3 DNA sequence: TGTGCCACCAGCAGAGATCAGACAGCCGTCCTCACTGAAGCTTTCTTT.

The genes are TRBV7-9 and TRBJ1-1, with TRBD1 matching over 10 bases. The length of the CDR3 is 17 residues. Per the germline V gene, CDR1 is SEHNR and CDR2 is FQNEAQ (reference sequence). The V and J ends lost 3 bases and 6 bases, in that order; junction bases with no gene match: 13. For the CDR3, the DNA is TGTGCCAGCAGCTTTCGTTTGCCGGGACAGGGGAGGGCTGAAGCTTTCTTT. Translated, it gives CASSFRLPGQGRAEAFF.

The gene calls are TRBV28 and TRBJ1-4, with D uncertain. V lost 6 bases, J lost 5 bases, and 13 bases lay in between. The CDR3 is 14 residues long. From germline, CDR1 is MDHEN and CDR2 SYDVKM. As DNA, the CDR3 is TGTGCCAGCAGAATACCCGGCGGAAATGAAAAACTGTTTTTT. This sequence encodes CASRIPGGNEKLFF.

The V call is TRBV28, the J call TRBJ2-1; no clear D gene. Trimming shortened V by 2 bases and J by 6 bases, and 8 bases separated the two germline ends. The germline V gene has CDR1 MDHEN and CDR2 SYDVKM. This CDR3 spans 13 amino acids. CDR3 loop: CASSLAQLNEQFF. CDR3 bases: TGTGCCAGCAGTTTAGCCCAACTCAATGAGCAGTTCTTC. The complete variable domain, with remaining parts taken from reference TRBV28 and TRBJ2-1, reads DVKVTQSSRYLVKRTGEKVFLECVQDMDHENMFWYRQDPGLGLRLIYFSYDVKMKEKGDIPEGYSVSREKKERFSLILESASTNQTSMYLCASSLAQLNEQFFGPGTRLTVL.

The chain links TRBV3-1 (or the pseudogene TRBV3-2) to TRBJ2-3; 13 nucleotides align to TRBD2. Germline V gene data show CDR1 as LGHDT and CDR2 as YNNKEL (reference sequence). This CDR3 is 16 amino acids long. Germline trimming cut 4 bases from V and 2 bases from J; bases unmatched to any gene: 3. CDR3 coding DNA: TGTGCCAGCAGCCCTACTAGCGGGGGGGCCACAGATACGCAGTATTTT. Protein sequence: CASSPTSGGATDTQYF.

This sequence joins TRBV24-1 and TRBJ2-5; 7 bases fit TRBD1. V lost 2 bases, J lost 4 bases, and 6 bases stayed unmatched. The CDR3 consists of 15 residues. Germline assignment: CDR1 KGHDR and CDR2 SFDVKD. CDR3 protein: CATSDYQQGRETQYF. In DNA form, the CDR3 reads TGTGCCACCAGTGATTACCAACAGGGGCGAGAGACCCAGTACTTC.

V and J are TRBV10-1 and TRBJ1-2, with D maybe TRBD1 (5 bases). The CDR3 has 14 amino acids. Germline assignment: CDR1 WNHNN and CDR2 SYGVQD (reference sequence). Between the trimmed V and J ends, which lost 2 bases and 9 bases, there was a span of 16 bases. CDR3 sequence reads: CASSEDAGGGRYTF. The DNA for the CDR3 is TGCGCCAGCAGTGAGGATGCGGGGGGTGGACGCTACACCTTC.

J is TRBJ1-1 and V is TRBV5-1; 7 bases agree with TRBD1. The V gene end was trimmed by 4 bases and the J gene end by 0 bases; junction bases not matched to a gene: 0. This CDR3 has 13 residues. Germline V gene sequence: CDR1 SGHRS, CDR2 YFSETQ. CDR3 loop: CASSDRVNTEAFF. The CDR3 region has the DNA TGCGCCAGCAGCGACAGGGTGAACACTGAAGCTTTCTTT.

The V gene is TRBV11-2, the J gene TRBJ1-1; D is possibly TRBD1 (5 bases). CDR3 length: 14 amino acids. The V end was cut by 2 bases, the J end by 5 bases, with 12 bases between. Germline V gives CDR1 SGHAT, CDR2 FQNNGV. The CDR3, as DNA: TGTGCCAGCAGCTTATTGCAGGGCCAGACTGAAGCTTTCTTT. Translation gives CASSLLQGQTEAFF.

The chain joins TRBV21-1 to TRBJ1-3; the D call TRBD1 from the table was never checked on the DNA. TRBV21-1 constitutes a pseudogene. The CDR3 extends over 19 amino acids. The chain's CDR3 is CASSKELWRRQLGGNTIYF. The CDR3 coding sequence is TGTGCCAGCAGCAAAGAACTTTGGCGCCGACAGTTGGGGGGAAACACCATATATTTT.

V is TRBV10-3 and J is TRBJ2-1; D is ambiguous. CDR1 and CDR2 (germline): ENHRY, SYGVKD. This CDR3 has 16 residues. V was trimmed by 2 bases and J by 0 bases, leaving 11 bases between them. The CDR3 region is CAISEGQSSSYNEQFF. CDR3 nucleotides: TGTGCCATCAGTGAGGGGCAGTCAAGCTCCTACAATGAGCAGTTCTTC.

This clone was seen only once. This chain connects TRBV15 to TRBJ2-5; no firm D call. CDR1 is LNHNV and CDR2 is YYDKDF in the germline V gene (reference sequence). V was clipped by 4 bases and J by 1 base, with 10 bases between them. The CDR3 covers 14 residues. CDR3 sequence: CATSTRQVQETQYF. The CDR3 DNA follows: TGTGCCACCAGCACCCGTCAGGTCCAAGAGACCCAGTACTTC.

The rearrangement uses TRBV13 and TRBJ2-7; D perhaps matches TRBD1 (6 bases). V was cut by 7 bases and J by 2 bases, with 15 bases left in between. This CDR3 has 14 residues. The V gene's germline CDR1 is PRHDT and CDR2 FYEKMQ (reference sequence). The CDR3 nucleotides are TGTGCCAGCAAACAACAGGGCTCCCCCTACGAGCAGTACTTC. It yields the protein CASKQQGSPYEQYF.

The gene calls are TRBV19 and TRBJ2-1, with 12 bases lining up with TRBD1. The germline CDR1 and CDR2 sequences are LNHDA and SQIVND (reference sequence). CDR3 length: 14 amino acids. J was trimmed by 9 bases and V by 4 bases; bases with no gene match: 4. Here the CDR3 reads CASSKGTGGREQFF. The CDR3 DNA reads TGTGCCAGTAGTAAGGGGACAGGGGGCCGTGAGCAGTTCTTC.

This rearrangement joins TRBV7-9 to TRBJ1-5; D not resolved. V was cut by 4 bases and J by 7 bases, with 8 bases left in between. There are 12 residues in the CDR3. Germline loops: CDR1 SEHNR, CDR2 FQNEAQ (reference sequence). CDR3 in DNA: TGTGCCAGCAGCTCCCCTCCCCAGCCCCAGCATTTT. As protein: CASSSPPQPQHF.

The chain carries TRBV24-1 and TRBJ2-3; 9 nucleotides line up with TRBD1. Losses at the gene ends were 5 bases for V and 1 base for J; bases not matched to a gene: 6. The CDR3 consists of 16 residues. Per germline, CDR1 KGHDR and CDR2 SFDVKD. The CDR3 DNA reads TGTGCCACCAGTGTCCCGGACAGGGGAGGCACAGATACGCAGTATTTT. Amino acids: CATSVPDRGGTDTQYF.

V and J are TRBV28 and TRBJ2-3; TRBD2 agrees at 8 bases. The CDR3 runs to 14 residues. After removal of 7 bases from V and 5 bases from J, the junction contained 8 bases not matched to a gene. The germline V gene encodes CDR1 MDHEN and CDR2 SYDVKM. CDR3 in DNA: TGTGCCAGCACCCCGGGGGGGCAGAGAGATACGCAGTATTTT. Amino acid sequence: CASTPGGQRDTQYF.

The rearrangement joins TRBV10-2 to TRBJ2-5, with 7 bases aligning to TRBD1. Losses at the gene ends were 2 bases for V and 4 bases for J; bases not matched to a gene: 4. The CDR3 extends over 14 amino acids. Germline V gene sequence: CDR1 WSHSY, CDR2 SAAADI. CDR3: CASSEVAGGETQYF. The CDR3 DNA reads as TGCGCCAGCAGTGAGGTAGCAGGGGGAGAGACCCAGTACTTC.

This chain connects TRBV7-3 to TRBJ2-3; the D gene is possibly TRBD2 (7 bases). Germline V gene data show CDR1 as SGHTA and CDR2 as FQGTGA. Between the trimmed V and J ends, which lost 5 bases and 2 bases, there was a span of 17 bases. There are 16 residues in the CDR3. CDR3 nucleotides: TGTGCCAGCAGCCGGAAGGGAGGGGGTTTCACAGATACGCAGTATTTT. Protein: CASSRKGGGFTDTQYF.

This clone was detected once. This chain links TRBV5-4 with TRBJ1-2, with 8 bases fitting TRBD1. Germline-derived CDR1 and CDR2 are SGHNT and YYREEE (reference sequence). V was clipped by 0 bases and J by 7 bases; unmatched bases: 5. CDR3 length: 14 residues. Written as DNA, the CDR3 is TGTGCCAGCAGCTTGGACAGGGGGTCCTCTGGCTACACCTTC. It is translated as CASSLDRGSSGYTF.

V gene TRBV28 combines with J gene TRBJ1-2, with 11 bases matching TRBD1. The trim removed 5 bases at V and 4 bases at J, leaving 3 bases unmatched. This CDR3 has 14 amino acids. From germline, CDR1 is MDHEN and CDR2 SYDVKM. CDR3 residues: CASSPGQGVYGYTF. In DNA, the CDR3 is TGTGCCAGCAGTCCGGGACAGGGGGTCTATGGCTACACCTTC.

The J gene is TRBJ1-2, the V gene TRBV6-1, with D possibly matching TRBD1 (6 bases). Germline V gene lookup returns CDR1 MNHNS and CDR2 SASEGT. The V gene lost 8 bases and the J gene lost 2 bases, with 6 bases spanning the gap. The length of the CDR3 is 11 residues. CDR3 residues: CASGGNYGYTF. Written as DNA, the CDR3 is TGTGCCAGCGGGGGCAACTATGGCTACACCTTC.

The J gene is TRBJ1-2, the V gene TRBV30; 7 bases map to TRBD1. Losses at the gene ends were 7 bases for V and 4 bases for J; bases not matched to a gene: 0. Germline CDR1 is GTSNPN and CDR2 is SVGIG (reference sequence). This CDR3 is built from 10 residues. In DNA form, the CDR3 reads TGTGCCTCAGGGGGCTATGGCTACACCTTC. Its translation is CASGGYGYTF.

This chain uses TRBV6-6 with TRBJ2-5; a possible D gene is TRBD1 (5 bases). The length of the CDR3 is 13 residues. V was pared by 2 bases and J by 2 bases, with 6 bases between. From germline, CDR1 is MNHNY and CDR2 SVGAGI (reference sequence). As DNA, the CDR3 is TGTGCCAGCAGTTACGGACAACAAGAGACCCAGTACTTC. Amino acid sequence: CASSYGQQETQYF.

The CDR3 sequence is CASSLTGNYGYTF. In nucleotides, the CDR3 is TGTGCCAGCAGCCTTACAGGAAACTATGGCTACACCTTC. The chain links TRBV12-3 or TRBV12-4 to TRBJ1-2, with D maybe TRBD1 (5 bases). This CDR3 is 13 amino acids long. V shed 6 bases and J shed 2 bases, with 10 bases lying between them.

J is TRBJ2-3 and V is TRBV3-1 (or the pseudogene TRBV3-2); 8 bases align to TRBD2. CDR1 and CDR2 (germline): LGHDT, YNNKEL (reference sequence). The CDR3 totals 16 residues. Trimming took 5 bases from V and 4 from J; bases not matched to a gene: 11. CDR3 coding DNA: TGTGCCAGCAGCTACAAACGGGGGGGCAGAGCAGATACGCAGTATTTT. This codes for CASSYKRGGRADTQYF.